This TCR beta chain was identified during a study of T and B cells in COVID-19 patients. Study information: COVID-19 patients gave peripheral blood either during active infection or after recovery.

Germline values: CDR1 MNHEY, CDR2 SVGEGT. The CDR3 loop spans 12 amino acids. V was clipped by 5 bases and J by 8 bases; unmatched bases: 4. Blood genomic DNA input for TRB amplification was about 240-550 ng. This clonotype was seen a handful of times. BIOMED2 TRB-A/B primer pools were used in multiplex TRB PCR. TCRdb independently ran MiXCR on the multiplex PCR reads; one entry per CDR3 protein. The sample consists of approximately 16,000 distinct CDR3 sequences, around 30% of them appearing once. The rearrangement joins TRBV6-2 or TRBV6-3 to TRBJ1-2; 8 bases match TRBD1. The sequencing input was blood. The TCR sequence derives from a human donor who had recovered from COVID-19. DNA of the CDR3: TGTGCCAGCAGTCTCGACAGGGGCGGCTACACCTTC. Encoded protein: CASSLDRGGYTF.